This T cell receptor beta chain was recorded in a study of identical twins. TCRdb itself ran the 5' RACE reads through MiXCR, one entry per CDR3 protein. The table has roughly 1,500,000 distinct CDR3 sequences, roughly 35% seen once; the top ten hold about 0.25%. Germline V CDR1 and CDR2: MNHEY, SMNVEV (reference sequence). Trimming shortened V by 0 bases and J by 5 bases, and 18 bases separated the two germline ends. The CDR3 sequence is 17 residues long. Whole-study results and caveats: In beta out-of-frame sequences, the excess sharing between twins was weaker. Partly confounded zero-insertion analyses could result from invariant MAIT and iNKT cells. Findings came from cross-sectional statistics, without long-term follow-up of donors.

This clonotype was seen many times. Its antigen remains unidentified. The sequencing input was cord blood. The chain joins TRBV27 to TRBJ2-3; weak D call: TRBD2 (6 bases). This clonotype was sampled from a newborn girl in good health. The CDR3 reads CASSLSNPSWGLDTQYF. CDR3 coding DNA: TGTGCCAGCAGTTTATCGAACCCTAGCTGGGGACTAGATACGCAGTATTTT.